This is a list of T cell receptor beta chains from one sample in a study of T cell repertoires in cytomegalovirus infection. These receptors' targets are unknown. TCRdb used MiXCR to reprocess the reads, holding one entry per CDR3 protein. Among just under 500,000 distinct CDR3 sequences listed, roughly 34% were seen once. The starting material was cultured PBMCs, obtained from culture after CMV antigen stimulation. Receptors were obtained from a human donor in good health (CMV status not recorded). Some clones in this sample may be carry-over from other donors' samples. Both conserved end residues are part of each CDR3. Fields, in order: V gene, D gene, clone size, J gene, CDR3 DNA, CDR3 protein. D genes are given only for firm matches. For some rows the clone size is stated as once, few or many, or as a class when expanded; others skip it.

TRBV7-2	.	few	TRBJ2-2	TGTGCCAGCAGCCACCACACCGGGGAGCTGTTTTTT	CASSHHTGELFF
TRBV28	.	.	TRBJ1-3	TGTGCCAGCAGTTTGTGGACCCCGGTCGGCACCATATATTTT	CASSLWTPVGTIYF
TRBV6-1	.	many	TRBJ1-2	TGTGCCAGCAGACTAGGAGGAGAGTATGGCTACACCTTC	CASRLGGEYGYTF
TRBV7-2	.	many	TRBJ2-5	TGTGCCAGCAGCTTAGAACGCTTCGCCCAGTACTTC	CASSLERFAQYF
TRBV28	TRBD1	.	TRBJ1-2	TGTGCCAGCCGAAACTCCGGGACAGCGAAAGCTAACTATGGCTACACCTTC	CASRNSGTAKANYGYTF
TRBV7-9	.	few	TRBJ1-2	TGTGCCAGCAGGGCCACCGGGCCCTCCCTTAACTATGGCTACACCTTC	CASRATGPSLNYGYTF
TRBV25-1	.	.	TRBJ2-5	TGTGCCAGCACGAATTGGGGGTCTTTGGAGACCCAGTACTTC	CASTNWGSLETQYF
TRBV20-1	.	few	TRBJ1-6	TGCAGTGCTAGAGATCCTCGGGGGAAGAGGAGCTCCTATAATTCACCCCTCCACTTT	CSARDPRGKRSSYNSPLHF
TRBV28	.	.	TRBJ1-1	TGTGCCAGCAGTTTATTAGGGGCCACTGAAGCTTTCTTT	CASSLLGATEAFF
TRBV5-1	.	few	TRBJ2-7	TGCGCCAGCAGCCCATCCGGCACTAGCATCTACGAGCAGTACTTC	CASSPSGTSIYEQYF
TRBV30	.	few	TRBJ1-2	TGTGCCTGGAGTGTCGAAGCTAACTATGGCTACACCTTC	CAWSVEANYGYTF
TRBV20-1	TRBD2	.	TRBJ2-2	TGCAGTGCAAATGCACTAGCGAAAAACACCGGGGAGCTGTTTTTT	CSANALAKNTGELFF
TRBV2	.	many	TRBJ2-1	TGTGCCAGCTCGGGGCAGTCTTCCAATGAGCAGTTCTTC	CASSGQSSNEQFF
TRBV7-2	TRBD1	.	TRBJ2-5	TGTGCCAGCAGCCTGGACAGGGGGAGGCAGACCCAGTACTTC	CASSLDRGRQTQYF
TRBV28	.	few	TRBJ2-1	TGTGCCAGCAGTTTAGCGGTGTCGAAGTACAATGAGCAGTTCTTC	CASSLAVSKYNEQFF
TRBV12-3/TRBV12-4	.	.	TRBJ2-1	TGTGCCAGCACCCCCGGTGGTATTTCCTACAATGAGCAGTTCTTC	CASTPGGISYNEQFF
TRBV12-3/TRBV12-4	.	.	TRBJ2-1	TGTGCCAGCAGTTTTGTTAGCCGGGGTGAGCAGTTCTTC	CASSFVSRGEQFF
TRBV5-6	.	.	TRBJ1-5	TGTGCCAGCAGCCAGACCGGAGGGAATCAGCCCCAGCATTTT	CASSQTGGNQPQHF
TRBV7-2	TRBD2	many	TRBJ2-1	TGTGCCAGCAGCTCCACCGGGACTAGCTCCAATGAGCAGTTCTTC	CASSSTGTSSNEQFF
TRBV10-3	TRBD1	few	TRBJ2-5	TGTGCCATCAGTGACCCTAAGGGGGCGGCCCAAGAGACCCAGTACTTC	CAISDPKGAAQETQYF
TRBV4-3	.	few	TRBJ1-2	TGCGCCAGCAGCCTTGGAGACAGTACTAACTATGGCTACACCTTC	CASSLGDSTNYGYTF
TRBV28	.	.	TRBJ2-2	TGTGCCAGCAGGGGGGACACAAAGGGGGACACCGGGGAGCTGTTTTTT	CASRGDTKGDTGELFF
TRBV20-1	.	few	TRBJ1-5	TGCAGTGCTAGAGTGTTTAAGAATAGCAATCAGCCCCAGCATTTT	CSARVFKNSNQPQHF
TRBV25-1	.	few	TRBJ1-6	TGTGCCAGCAGTGACAGAGATAATTCACCCCTCCACTTT	CASSDRDNSPLHF
TRBV10-3	TRBD1	few	TRBJ2-1	TGTGCCATCAGCCAACAGGGGGCCCTCCTTAACAATGAGCAGTTCTTC	CAISQQGALLNNEQFF
TRBV7-2	TRBD1	many	TRBJ2-1	TGTGCCAGCAGCCGGGACAGGGGGAGTGAGCAGTTCTTC	CASSRDRGSEQFF
TRBV19	TRBD2	.	TRBJ2-1	TGTGCCAGTAGTTACGGGGGGAGCTCCAATGAGCAGTTCTTC	CASSYGGSSNEQFF
TRBV7-2	.	.	TRBJ2-5	TGTGCCAGCAGCCCCTGGAGGCGTGAGACCCAGTACTTC	CASSPWRRETQYF
TRBV19	TRBD1	few	TRBJ2-7	TGTGCCAGTAGTATATCACAGGGGAAACCCAAACCCTACGAGCAGTACTTC	CASSISQGKPKPYEQYF
TRBV7-9	.	.	TRBJ2-3	TGTGCCAGCAGCACGAAGGGAAGCGGTGCAGATACGCAGTATTTT	CASSTKGSGADTQYF
TRBV12-3/TRBV12-4	TRBD1	.	TRBJ1-1	TGTGCCAGCAGTCTACGACAGGGGGCTTTGACTGAAGCTTTCTTT	CASSLRQGALTEAFF
TRBV27	.	.	TRBJ2-5	TGTGCCAGCAGTTCCCTCTTAGGGGTCTCGGAGACCCAGTACTTC	CASSSLLGVSETQYF
TRBV19	TRBD1	.	TRBJ1-6	TGTGCCAGTAGTATCCTCGGGACAGGGGGCGATCCACCCCTCCACTTT	CASSILGTGGDPPLHF
TRBV30	.	.	TRBJ1-1	TGTGCCTGGAGCCAAGCCTTGAACACTGAAGCTTTCTTT	CAWSQALNTEAFF
TRBV3-1	.	.	TRBJ1-1	TGTGCCAGCAGCCAAGAGTTAGGGGTCGAGAACACTGAAGCTTTCTTT	CASSQELGVENTEAFF
TRBV15	.	.	TRBJ2-1	TGTGCCACCAGCAGGCCACCCGAGGGGCGGCAGTTCTTC	CATSRPPEGRQFF
TRBV4-1	TRBD1	.	TRBJ1-3	TGCGCCAGCAGCCAAGAAGGGGGGACAGCTCGTGACACCATATATTTT	CASSQEGGTARDTIYF
TRBV11-2	.	.	TRBJ1-1	TGTGCCAGCAGCTTAGGCCTGAATGGTTTGAACACTGAAGCTTTCTTT	CASSLGLNGLNTEAFF
TRBV7-9	.	.	TRBJ1-1	TGTGCCAGTATCGGGCCCCTGAACACTGAAGCTTTCTTT	CASIGPLNTEAFF
TRBV11-2	.	few	TRBJ2-1	TGTGCCAGCAGCTTAGCTAGGGGCCCCTACAATGAGCAGTTCTTC	CASSLARGPYNEQFF
TRBV12-3/TRBV12-4	.	.	TRBJ1-5	TGTGCCAGCAGTTTCGACCCCGGGCGGGATCAGCCCCAGCATTTT	CASSFDPGRDQPQHF
TRBV5-6	TRBD1	few	TRBJ1-2	TGTGCCAGCAGCCAGGCGGGACAGGGGAACTATGGCTACACCTTC	CASSQAGQGNYGYTF
TRBV4-1	TRBD1	.	TRBJ1-1	TGCGCCAGCAGCCAAGATGACAGGGCCTGGACTGAAGCTTTCTTT	CASSQDDRAWTEAFF
TRBV2	.	.	TRBJ2-6	TGTGCCAGTCCTCCAACGGATGTGAGCTCTGGGGCCAACGTCCTGACTTTC	CASPPTDVSSGANVLTF
TRBV29-1	.	.	TRBJ1-1	TGCAGCGTTGAGGTACAGGGTGTGGGCACTGAAGCTTTCTTT	CSVEVQGVGTEAFF
TRBV4-1	.	.	TRBJ2-3	TGCGCCAGCAGCCAAGAGCTGGTTCGGGATACGCAGTATTTT	CASSQELVRDTQYF
TRBV6-1	.	few	TRBJ2-6	TGTGCCAGCAGTGAAGTTGGCAACCCTGGGGCCAACGTCCTGACTTTC	CASSEVGNPGANVLTF
TRBV7-8	.	.	TRBJ1-1	TGTGCCAGCAGCCAAAGACCAAACACTGAAGCTTTCTTT	CASSQRPNTEAFF
TRBV30	.	.	TRBJ2-5	TGTGCCTGGACTAAACAGGGAACCCAAGAGACCCAGTACTTC	CAWTKQGTQETQYF
TRBV28	.	medium-sized	TRBJ2-7	TGTGCCAGCAGTTTGTGGGGTATGACCGTCGTGACCGAGCAGTACTTC	CASSLWGMTVVTEQYF
TRBV11-3	TRBD2	few	TRBJ2-1	TGTGCCAGCAGCTTTGGTGGACTAGCGGGAGCGCAATGGGACAATGAGCAGTTCTTC	CASSFGGLAGAQWDNEQFF
TRBV19	.	.	TRBJ1-3	TGTGCCATCAGGACGGACGGAAACACCATATATTTT	CAIRTDGNTIYF
TRBV27	.	.	TRBJ2-1	TGTGCCAGCAGCCCAACTTGGAGCTCCTACAATGAGCAGTTCTTC	CASSPTWSSYNEQFF
TRBV7-9	.	many	TRBJ2-1	TGTGCCAGCAGCTTAGACTACCATGAGCAGTTCTTC	CASSLDYHEQFF
TRBV6-8	TRBD1	.	TRBJ2-4	TGTGCCAGCAGTATCAGGACAGGAGTAGCCAAAAACATTCAGTACTTC	CASSIRTGVAKNIQYF
TRBV12-3/TRBV12-4	.	.	TRBJ2-3	TGTGCCAGCAGTTTCTTACGGGACACAGATACGCAGTATTTT	CASSFLRDTDTQYF
TRBV6-1	.	.	TRBJ2-2	TGTGCCAGCAGTGCTGGGGTCAACACCGGGGAGCTGTTTTTT	CASSAGVNTGELFF
TRBV20-1	.	.	TRBJ2-2	TGCAGTGCTAGAGGGGGACCCGGGGAGCTGTTTTTT	CSARGGPGELFF
TRBV6-2/TRBV6-3	TRBD2	.	TRBJ2-3	TGTGCCAGCAGTTTTAACGGGAGGGCGCAAGATACGCAGTATTTT	CASSFNGRAQDTQYF